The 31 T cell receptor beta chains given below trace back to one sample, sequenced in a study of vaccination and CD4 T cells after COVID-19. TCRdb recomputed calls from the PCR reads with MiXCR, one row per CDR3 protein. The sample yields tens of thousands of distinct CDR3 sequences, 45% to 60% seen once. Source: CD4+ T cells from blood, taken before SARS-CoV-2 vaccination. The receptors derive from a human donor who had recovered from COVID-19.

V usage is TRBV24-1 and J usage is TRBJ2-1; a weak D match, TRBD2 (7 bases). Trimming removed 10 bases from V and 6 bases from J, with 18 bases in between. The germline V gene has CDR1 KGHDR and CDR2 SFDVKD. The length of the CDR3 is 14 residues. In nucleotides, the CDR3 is TGTGCCACAAGGAACCCAGGGGAGGGCAATGAGCAGTTCTTC. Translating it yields CATRNPGEGNEQFF.

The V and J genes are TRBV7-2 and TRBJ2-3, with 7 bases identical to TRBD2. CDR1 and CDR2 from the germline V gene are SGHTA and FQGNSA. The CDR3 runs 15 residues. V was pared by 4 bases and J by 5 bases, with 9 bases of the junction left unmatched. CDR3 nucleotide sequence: TGTGCCAGCAGCTCGGATAGCGGGCTGCAAGATACGCAGTATTTT. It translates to CASSSDSGLQDTQYF.

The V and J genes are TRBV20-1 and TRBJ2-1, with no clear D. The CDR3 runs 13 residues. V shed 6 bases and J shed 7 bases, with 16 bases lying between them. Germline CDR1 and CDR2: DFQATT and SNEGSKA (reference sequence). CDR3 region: CSAEASSSNEQFF. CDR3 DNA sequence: TGCAGTGCCGAAGCCAGTTCCTCGAATGAGCAGTTCTTC.

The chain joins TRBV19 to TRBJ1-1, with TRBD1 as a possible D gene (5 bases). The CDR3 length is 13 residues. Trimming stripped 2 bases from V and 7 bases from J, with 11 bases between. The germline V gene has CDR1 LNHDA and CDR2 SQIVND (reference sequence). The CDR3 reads CASSIIGRVEAFF. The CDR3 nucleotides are TGTGCCAGTAGTATAATAGGCAGGGTTGAAGCTTTCTTT.

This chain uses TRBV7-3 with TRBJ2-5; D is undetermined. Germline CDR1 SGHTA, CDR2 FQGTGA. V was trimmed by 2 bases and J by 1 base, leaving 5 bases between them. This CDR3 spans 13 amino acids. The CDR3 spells CASSLLAQETQYF. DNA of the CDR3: TGTGCCAGCAGCTTACTGGCCCAAGAGACCCAGTACTTC. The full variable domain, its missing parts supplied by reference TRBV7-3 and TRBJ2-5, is GAGVSQTPSNKVTEKGKYVELRCDPISGHTALYWYRQSLGQGPEFLIYFQGTGAADDSGLPNDRFFAVRPEGSVSTLKIQRTERGDSAVYLCASSLLAQETQYFGPGTRLLVL.

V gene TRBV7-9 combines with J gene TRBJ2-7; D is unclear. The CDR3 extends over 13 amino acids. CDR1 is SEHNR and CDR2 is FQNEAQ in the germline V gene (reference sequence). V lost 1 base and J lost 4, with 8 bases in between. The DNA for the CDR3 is TGTGCCAGCAGCTTAGGCCTTAATTACGAGCAGTACTTC. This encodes CASSLGLNYEQYF.

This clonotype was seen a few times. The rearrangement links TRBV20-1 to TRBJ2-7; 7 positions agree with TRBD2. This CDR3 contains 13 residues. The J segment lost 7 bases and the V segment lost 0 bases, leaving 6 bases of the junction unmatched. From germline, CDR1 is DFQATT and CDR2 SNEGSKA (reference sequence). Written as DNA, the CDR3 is TGCAGTGCTAGAGAAGGACTAGTTGGGGAGCAGTACTTC. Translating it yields CSAREGLVGEQYF.

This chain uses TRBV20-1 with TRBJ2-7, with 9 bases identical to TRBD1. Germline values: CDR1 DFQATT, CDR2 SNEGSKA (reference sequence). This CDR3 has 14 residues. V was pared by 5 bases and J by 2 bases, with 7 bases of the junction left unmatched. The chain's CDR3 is CSAQEQGAAYEQYF. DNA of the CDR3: TGCAGTGCTCAGGAACAGGGGGCCGCCTACGAGCAGTACTTC.

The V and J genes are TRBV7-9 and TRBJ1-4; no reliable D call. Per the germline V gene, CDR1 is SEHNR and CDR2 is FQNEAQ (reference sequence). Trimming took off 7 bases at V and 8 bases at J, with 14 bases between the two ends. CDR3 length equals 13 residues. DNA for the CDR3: TGTGCCAGCAACGAGGGTCAGGAAGAAAAACTGTTTTTT. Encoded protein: CASNEGQEEKLFF.

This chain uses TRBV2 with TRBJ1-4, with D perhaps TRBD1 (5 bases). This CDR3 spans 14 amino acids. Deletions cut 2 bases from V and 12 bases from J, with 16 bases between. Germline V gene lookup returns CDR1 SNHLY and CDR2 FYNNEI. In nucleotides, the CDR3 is TGTGCCAGCAGTGAACTAATGTTAGCGGGGGAACTGTTTTTT. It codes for CASSELMLAGELFF.

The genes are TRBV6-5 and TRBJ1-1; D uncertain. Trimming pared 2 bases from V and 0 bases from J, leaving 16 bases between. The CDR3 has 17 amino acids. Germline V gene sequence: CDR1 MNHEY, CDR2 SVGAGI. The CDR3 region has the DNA TGTGCCAGCAGTTACGAGAGCAACCTGGGAGTGAACACTGAAGCTTTCTTT. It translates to CASSYESNLGVNTEAFF.

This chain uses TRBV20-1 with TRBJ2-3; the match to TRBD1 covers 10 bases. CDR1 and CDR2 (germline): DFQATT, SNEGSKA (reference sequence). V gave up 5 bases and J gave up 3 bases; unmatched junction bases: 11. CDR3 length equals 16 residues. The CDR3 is CSALQADRGSTDTQYF. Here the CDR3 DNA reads TGCAGTGCTCTTCAAGCGGACAGGGGGAGTACAGATACGCAGTATTTT.

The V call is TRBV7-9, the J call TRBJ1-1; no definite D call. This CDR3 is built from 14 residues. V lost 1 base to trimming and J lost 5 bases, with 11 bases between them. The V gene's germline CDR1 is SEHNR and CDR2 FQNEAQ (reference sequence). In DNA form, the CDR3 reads TGTGCCAGCAGCTTAGGGATGGTTGGGACTGAAGCTTTCTTT. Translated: CASSLGMVGTEAFF. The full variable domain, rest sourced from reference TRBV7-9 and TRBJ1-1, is DTGVSQNPRHKITKRGQNVTFRCDPISEHNRLYWYRQTLGQGPEFLTYFQNEAQLEKSRLLSDRFSAERPKGSFSTLEIQRTEQGDSAMYLCASSLGMVGTEAFFGQGTRLTVV.

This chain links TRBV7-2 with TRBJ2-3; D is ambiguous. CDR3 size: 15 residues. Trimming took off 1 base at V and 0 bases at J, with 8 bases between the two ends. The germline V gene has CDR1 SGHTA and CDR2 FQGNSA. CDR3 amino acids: CASSLGGPSTDTQYF. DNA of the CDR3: TGTGCCAGCAGCTTAGGTGGACCGAGCACAGATACGCAGTATTTT.

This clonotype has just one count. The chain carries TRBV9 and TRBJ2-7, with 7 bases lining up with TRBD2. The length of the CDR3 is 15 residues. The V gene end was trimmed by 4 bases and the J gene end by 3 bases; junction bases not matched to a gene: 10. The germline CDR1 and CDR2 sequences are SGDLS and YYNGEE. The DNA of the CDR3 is TGTGCCAGCAGCCCGCTGTCCGGACTAGACTACGAGCAGTACTTC. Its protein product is CASSPLSGLDYEQYF.

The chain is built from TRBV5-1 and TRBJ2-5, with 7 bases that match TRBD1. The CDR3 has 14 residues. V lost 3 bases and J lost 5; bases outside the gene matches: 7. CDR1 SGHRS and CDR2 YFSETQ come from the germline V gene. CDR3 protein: CASSWGTDSETQYF. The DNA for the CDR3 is TGCGCCAGCAGCTGGGGGACAGACTCGGAGACCCAGTACTTC.

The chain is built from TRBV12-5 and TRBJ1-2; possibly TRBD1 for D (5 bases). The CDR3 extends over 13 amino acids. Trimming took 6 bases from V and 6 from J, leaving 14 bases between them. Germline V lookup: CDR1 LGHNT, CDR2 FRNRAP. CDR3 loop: CASGLPGGNGYTF. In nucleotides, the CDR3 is TGTGCTAGTGGCCTCCCGGGGGGAAATGGCTACACCTTC.

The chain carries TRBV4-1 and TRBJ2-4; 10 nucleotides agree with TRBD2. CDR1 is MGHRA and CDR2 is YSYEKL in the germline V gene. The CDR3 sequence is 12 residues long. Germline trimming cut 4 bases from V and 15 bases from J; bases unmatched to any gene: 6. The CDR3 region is CASSPSGRARYF. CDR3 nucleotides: TGCGCCAGCAGCCCCAGCGGGAGGGCCCGGTACTTC.

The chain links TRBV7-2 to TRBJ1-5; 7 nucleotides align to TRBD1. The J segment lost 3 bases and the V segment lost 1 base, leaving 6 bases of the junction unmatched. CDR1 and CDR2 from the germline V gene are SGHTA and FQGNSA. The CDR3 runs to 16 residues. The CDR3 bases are TGTGCCAGCAGCTTAGTGACAGGGCGCACCAATCAGCCCCAGCATTTT. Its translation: CASSLVTGRTNQPQHF.

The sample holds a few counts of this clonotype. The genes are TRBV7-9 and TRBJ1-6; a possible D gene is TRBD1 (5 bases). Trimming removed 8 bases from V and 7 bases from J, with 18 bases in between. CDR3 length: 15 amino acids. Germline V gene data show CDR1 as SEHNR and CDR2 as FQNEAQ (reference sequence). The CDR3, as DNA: TGTGCCAGCCATTCAACGGGGGACTTGAATTCACCCCTCCACTTT. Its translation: CASHSTGDLNSPLHF.

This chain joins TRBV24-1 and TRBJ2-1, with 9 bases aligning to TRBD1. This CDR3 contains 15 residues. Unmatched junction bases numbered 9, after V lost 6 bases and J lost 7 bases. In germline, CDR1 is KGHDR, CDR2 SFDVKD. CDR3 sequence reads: CATSTPQGARNEQFF. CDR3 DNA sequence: TGTGCCACCAGTACTCCACAGGGGGCGCGTAATGAGCAGTTCTTC.

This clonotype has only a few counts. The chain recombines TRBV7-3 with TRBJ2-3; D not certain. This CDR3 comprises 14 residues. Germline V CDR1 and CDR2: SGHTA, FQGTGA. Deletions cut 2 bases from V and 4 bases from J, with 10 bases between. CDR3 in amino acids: CASSLGNFADTQYF. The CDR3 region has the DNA TGTGCCAGCAGCTTAGGGAACTTCGCAGATACGCAGTATTTT.

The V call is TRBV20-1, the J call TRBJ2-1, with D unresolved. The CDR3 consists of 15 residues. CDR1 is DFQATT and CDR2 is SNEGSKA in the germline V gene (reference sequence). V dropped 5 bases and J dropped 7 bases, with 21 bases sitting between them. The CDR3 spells CSALQLWAAQNEQFF. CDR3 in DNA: TGCAGTGCTCTCCAGCTCTGGGCGGCCCAAAATGAGCAGTTCTTC.

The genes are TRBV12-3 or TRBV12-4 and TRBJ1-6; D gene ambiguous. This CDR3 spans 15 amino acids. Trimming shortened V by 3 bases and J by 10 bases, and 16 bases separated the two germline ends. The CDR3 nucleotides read TGTGCCAGCAGTTTTTCGCGGGGATTCCACTCACCCCTCCACTTT. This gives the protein CASSFSRGFHSPLHF.

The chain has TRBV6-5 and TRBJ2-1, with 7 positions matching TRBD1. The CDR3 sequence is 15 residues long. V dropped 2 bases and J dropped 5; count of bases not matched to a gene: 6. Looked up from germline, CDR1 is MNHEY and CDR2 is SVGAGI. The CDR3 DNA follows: TGTGCCAGCAGTTACGACAGGGCGTATAACAATGAGCAGTTCTTC. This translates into CASSYDRAYNNEQFF.

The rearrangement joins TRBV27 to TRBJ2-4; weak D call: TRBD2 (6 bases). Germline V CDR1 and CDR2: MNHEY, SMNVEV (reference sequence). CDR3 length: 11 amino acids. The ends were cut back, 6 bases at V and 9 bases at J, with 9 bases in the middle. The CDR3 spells CASSLGGIQYF. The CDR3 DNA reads TGTGCCAGCAGCTTGGGGGGCATTCAGTACTTC.

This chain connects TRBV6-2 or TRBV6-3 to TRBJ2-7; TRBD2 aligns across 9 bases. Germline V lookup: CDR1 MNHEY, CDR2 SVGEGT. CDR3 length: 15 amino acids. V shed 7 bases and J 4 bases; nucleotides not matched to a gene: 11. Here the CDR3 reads CASKDGGRAGYEQYF. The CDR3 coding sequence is TGTGCCAGCAAAGACGGCGGGAGGGCCGGGTACGAGCAGTACTTC.

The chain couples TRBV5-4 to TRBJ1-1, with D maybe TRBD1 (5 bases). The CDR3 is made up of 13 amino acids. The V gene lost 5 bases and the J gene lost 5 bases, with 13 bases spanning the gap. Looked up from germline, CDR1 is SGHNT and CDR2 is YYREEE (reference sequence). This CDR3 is CASRQDSWTEAFF. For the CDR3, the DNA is TGTGCCAGCAGACAAGACAGTTGGACTGAAGCTTTCTTT. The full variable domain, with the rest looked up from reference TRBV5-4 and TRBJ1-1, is ETGVTQSPTHLIKTRGQQVTLRCSSQSGHNTVSWYQQALGQGPQFIFQYYREEENGRGNFPPRFSGLQFPNYSSELNVNALELDDSALYLCASRQDSWTEAFFGQGTRLTVV.

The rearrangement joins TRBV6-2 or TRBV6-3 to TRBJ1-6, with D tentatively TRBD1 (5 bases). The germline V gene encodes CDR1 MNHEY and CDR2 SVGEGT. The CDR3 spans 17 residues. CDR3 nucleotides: TGTGCGGGCACACTGGGGGAGGTGGTGGCCTATAATTCACCCCTCCACTTT. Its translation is CAGTLGEVVAYNSPLHF.

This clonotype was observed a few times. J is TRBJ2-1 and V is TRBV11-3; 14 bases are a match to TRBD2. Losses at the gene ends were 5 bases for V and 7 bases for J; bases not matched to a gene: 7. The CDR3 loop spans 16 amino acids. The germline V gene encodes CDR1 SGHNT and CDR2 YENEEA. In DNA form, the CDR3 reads TGTGCCAGCAGCCAGGGGACTAGCGGGAGACAAAATGAGCAGTTCTTC. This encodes CASSQGTSGRQNEQFF.

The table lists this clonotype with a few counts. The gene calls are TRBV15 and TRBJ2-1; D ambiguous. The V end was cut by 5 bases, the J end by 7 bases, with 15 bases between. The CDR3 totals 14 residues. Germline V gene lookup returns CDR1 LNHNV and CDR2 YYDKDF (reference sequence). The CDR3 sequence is CATSLELRLNEQFF. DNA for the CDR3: TGTGCCACCAGCTTGGAGCTTCGGCTTAATGAGCAGTTCTTC.